This paragraph covers one T cell receptor (beta chain) sequence. Clones were read by immunoSEQ multiplex PCR, and TCRdb kept only the in-frame ones, dropping some. This sample yields about 42,000 clones, of which 80% to 95% are seen a single time; 0.5% belongs to the top ten. The record originates from a study of T cell changes during pregnancy in multiple sclerosis. The sample was CD4+ T cells from peripheral blood mononuclear cells, taken in the second trimester of pregnancy. This receptor was obtained from a female donor in good health, enrolled as a control in a pregnancy study.

The CDR3 sequence: CASSPQTFPSNQPQHF. The CDR3, as DNA: TGTGCCAGCAGCCCCCAGACTTTTCCCAGCAATCAGCCCCAGCATTTT. The gene calls are TRBV7-2 and TRBJ1-5, with no clear D. The germline V gene encodes CDR1 SGHTA and CDR2 FQGNSA. The V and J ends lost 5 bases and 1 base respectively, with 15 bases between them. The CDR3 is made up of 16 amino acids.